What follows are 11 T cell receptor beta chains derived from one specimen sequenced in a study of early T cells in non-severe SARS-CoV-2 infection. One entry per CDR3 protein, called by TCRdb with MiXCR from the 5' RACE reads. This sample has 70,000 to 95,000 distinct CDR3 sequences, with roughly 15% found just once. Specimen: whole blood. These receptors were obtained from an adult who was a healthcare worker with PCR-confirmed SARS-CoV-2 infection or an uninfected control (not recorded which).

This clonotype was observed at least ten times. The chain links TRBV14 to TRBJ2-5; TRBD2 agrees at 9 bases. With V trimmed by 1 base and J by 1 base, 4 bases remained unmatched. Germline values: CDR1 SGHDN, CDR2 FVKESK. CDR3 length: 16 residues. As DNA, the CDR3 is TGTGCCAGCAGCCAAGTTCTAGCGGGGATCCAAGAGACCCAGTACTTC. Encoded protein: CASSQVLAGIQETQYF.

This clonotype was seen at least ten times. The chain joins TRBV20-1 to TRBJ1-5; D is unclear. Germline CDR1 reads DFQATT; CDR2 reads SNEGSKA (reference sequence). V lost 5 bases to trimming and J lost 2 bases, with 13 bases between them. This CDR3 has 14 residues. CDR3 region: CSAQGRNGNQPQHF. Written as DNA, the CDR3 is TGCAGTGCTCAAGGTAGAAACGGCAATCAGCCCCAGCATTTT.

This clonotype was seen a handful of times. The chain is built from TRBV4-1 and TRBJ2-5; D is perhaps TRBD2 (6 bases). Germline loops: CDR1 MGHRA, CDR2 YSYEKL. This CDR3 contains 13 residues. The V and J ends lost 1 base and 7 bases respectively, with 10 bases between them. CDR3 sequence: CASSQGGVGTQYF. As DNA, the CDR3 is TGCGCCAGCAGCCAAGGGGGGGTTGGGACCCAGTACTTC.

In its sample, this clonotype was seen many times. The rearrangement joins TRBV5-1 to TRBJ2-1; 11 nucleotides align to TRBD2. The ends lost 1 base at V and 5 bases at J; junction bases unmatched: 2. Germline CDR1 reads SGHRS; CDR2 reads YFSETQ. The CDR3 is 15 residues long. CDR3 in DNA: TGCGCCAGCAGCTTGACTAGCGGGGGAAACAATGAGCAGTTCTTC. This gives the protein CASSLTSGGNNEQFF.

The CDR3 protein is CAWSGGYNQPQHF. The DNA for the CDR3 is TGTGCCTGGAGTGGTGGGTACAATCAGCCCCAGCATTTT. This chain connects TRBV30 to TRBJ1-5; D gene unclear. Germline assignment: CDR1 GTSNPN and CDR2 SVGIG (reference sequence). The CDR3 spans 13 residues. Trimming shortened V by 1 base and J by 3 bases, and 7 bases separated the two germline ends.

This clonotype was seen a few times. The chain uses TRBV4-1 and TRBJ2-2; D could derive from TRBD1 or TRBD2 (6 bases each). V lost 3 bases and J lost 3, with 14 bases in between. Looked up from germline, CDR1 is MGHRA and CDR2 is YSYEKL. This CDR3 comprises 16 residues. This CDR3 is CASSHPMRGDTGELFF. CDR3 coding DNA: TGCGCCAGCAGCCACCCCATGAGGGGGGACACCGGGGAGCTGTTTTTT.

In its sample, this clonotype was seen a few times. The gene calls are TRBV5-1 and TRBJ2-3, with TRBD2 matching over 9 bases. V shed 5 bases and J 2 bases; nucleotides not matched to a gene: 15. CDR3 length equals 18 residues. Germline V lookup: CDR1 SGHRS, CDR2 YFSETQ. For the CDR3, the DNA is TGCGCCAGCAGTAGGCTACCGGTGACTAGCGGATACACAGATACGCAGTATTTT. Translation: CASSRLPVTSGYTDTQYF.

The chain has TRBV12-3 or TRBV12-4 and TRBJ2-4; possibly TRBD1 for D (6 bases). V lost 6 bases, J lost 14 bases, and 17 bases lay in between. The CDR3 has 12 amino acids. In DNA, the CDR3 is TGTGCCAGCAGGAGGGACACCCCGAGGGAGTACTTC. Protein sequence: CASRRDTPREYF.

This clonotype turned up a few times. The chain is built from TRBV18 and TRBJ1-2; possible D gene TRBD1, 5 bases. This CDR3 has 16 residues. Germline V gene data show CDR1 as KGHSH and CDR2 as LQKENI. The germline V and J ends were trimmed by 2 bases and 5 bases, with 18 bases remaining between them. CDR3 sequence: CASSPGRRGEPYGYTF. The CDR3 bases are TGTGCCAGCTCACCAGGACGGAGAGGGGAACCTTATGGCTACACCTTC.

In its sample, this clonotype was seen many times. This rearrangement joins TRBV7-3 to TRBJ2-3; D is unresolved. CDR3 size: 14 residues. The V end lost 2 bases, the J end lost 4 bases, and 10 bases lay between the germline ends. CDR1 and CDR2 from the germline V gene are SGHTA and FQGTGA. The CDR3 here is CASSLGYSSDTQYF. The CDR3 DNA reads as TGTGCCAGCAGCTTAGGTTACAGTTCAGATACGCAGTATTTT. Complete variable domain (other parts from reference TRBV7-3 and TRBJ2-3): GAGVSQTPSNKVTEKGKYVELRCDPISGHTALYWYRQSLGQGPEFLIYFQGTGAADDSGLPNDRFFAVRPEGSVSTLKIQRTERGDSAVYLCASSLGYSSDTQYFGPGTRLTVL.

This clonotype was counted a few times. The chain recombines TRBV5-1 with TRBJ1-6; 8 bases are a match to TRBD1. Germline trimming cut 4 bases from V and 8 bases from J; bases unmatched to any gene: 5. Germline values: CDR1 SGHRS, CDR2 YFSETQ. CDR3 length: 14 amino acids. CDR3 amino acids: CASSRTGNYSPLHF. The DNA of the CDR3 is TGCGCCAGCAGCAGGACAGGGAACTATTCACCCCTCCACTTT.